Listed below are T cell receptor beta chains from one sample, sequenced in a study of T-cell memory formation after mild COVID-19. TCRdb re-analysed the 5' RACE reads in MiXCR, keeping a single row per CDR3 protein. The profile shows 110,000 to 150,000 distinct CDR3 sequences, under 30% of them singletons. Sequencing was performed on PBMCs or a T cell subset sorted from them (not recorded which). These receptors were taken from an adult woman who had mild COVID-19 (a few samples of this study predate the infection). Cell type and time point are not known. Each CDR3 is given with its conserved first and last residue. A D gene is named only where the DNA matches it firmly. Clone size is given for some rows only: seen once, a few or many times, or a class if the clone is expanded.

d_call j_call clone_size v_call cdr3_nt cdr3_aa
TRBD1 TRBJ1-5 NA TRBV7-9 TGTGCCAGCAGCCTCGGGACAGAACCCCAGCCCCAGCATTTT CASSLGTEPQPQHF
TRBD2 TRBJ2-3 NA TRBV5-6 TGTGCCAGCAGCCCCGGACTAGGCGGCGATACGCAGTATTTT CASSPGLGGDTQYF
TRBD1 TRBJ1-5 few TRBV20-1 TGCAGTGCTAACCCCGGGACAGAGTATAGCAATCAGCCCCAGCATTTT CSANPGTEYSNQPQHF
TRBD2 TRBJ2-1 NA TRBV7-9 TGTGCCAGCAGCTTAGTGGAGGCTAGCGGTGAGCAGTTCTTC CASSLVEASGEQFF
NA TRBJ1-6 NA TRBV4-1 TGCGCCAGCAGCGGGACATCTAATTCACCCCTCCACTTT CASSGTSNSPLHF
NA TRBJ2-1 NA TRBV29-1 TGCAGCGTTGGACAGGTCAATGAGCAGTTCTTC CSVGQVNEQFF
NA TRBJ2-5 NA TRBV6-5 TGTGCCAGCAGTTACGGCAACCGGGAGACCCAGTACTTC CASSYGNRETQYF
NA TRBJ2-3 few TRBV20-1 TGCAGTGCTTACACAGGAGATACGCAGTATTTT CSAYTGDTQYF
TRBD1 TRBJ1-1 NA TRBV4-3 TGCGCCAGCAGCCAAGGTCTCCCAGGGGGGGGCTCCTGGAGCACTGAAGCTTTCTTT CASSQGLPGGGSWSTEAFF
NA TRBJ2-3 NA TRBV7-9 TGTGCCAGCAGCTTAGAAGGGGCCGGAGTAGCAGATACGCAGTATTTT CASSLEGAGVADTQYF
NA TRBJ1-1 NA TRBV6-2/TRBV6-3 TGTGCCAGCAGTTACTCGAGCTCAGCCACTGAAGCTTTCTTT CASSYSSSATEAFF